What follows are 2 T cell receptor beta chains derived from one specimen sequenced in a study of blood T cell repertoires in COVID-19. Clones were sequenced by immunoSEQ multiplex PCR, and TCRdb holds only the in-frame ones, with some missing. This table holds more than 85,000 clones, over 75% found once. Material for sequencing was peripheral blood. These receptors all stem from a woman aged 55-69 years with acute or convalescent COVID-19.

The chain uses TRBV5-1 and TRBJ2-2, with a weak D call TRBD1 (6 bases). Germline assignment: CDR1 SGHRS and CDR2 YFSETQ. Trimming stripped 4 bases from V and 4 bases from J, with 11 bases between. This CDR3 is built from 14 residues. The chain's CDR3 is CASSLQGITGELFF. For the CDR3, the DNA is TGCGCCAGCAGCCTACAGGGTATCACCGGGGAGCTGTTTTTT.

The CDR3 loop reads CASSMRGDRRNEKLFF. CDR3 coding DNA: TGTGCCAGTAGTATGAGGGGGGACAGGCGCAATGAAAAACTGTTTTTT. This chain links TRBV19 with TRBJ1-4; TRBD1 aligns across 8 bases. Germline CDR1 and CDR2: LNHDA and SQIVND (reference sequence). The V and J ends lost 3 bases and 5 bases, in that order; junction bases with no gene match: 8. CDR3 length: 16 amino acids.